Below are 23 T cell receptor beta chains sequenced from a single sample in a study of shared clonotypes between healthy human individuals. The assay was immunoSEQ multiplex PCR, and TCRdb's table has in-frame clones only and misses some. The sample has 530,000 or so clones; 60% to 80% are singletons. Input material: PBMCs. These receptors all come from a middle-aged woman in good health. Some clones in this sample may be carry-over from other donors' samples.

CDR3 residues: CASSLVREEKQFF. For the CDR3, the DNA is TGTGCCAGCAGCTTAGTGCGGGAGGAAAAGCAGTTCTTC. The chain carries TRBV7-9 and TRBJ2-1; 8 bases agree with TRBD2. CDR3 size: 13 residues. Germline V gene data show CDR1 as SEHNR and CDR2 as FQNEAQ (reference sequence). V trimming: 1 base; J trimming: 11 bases; junction bases outside the gene matches: 4. Looking up the rest from reference TRBV7-9 and TRBJ2-1 gives the full variable domain: DTGVSQNPRHKITKRGQNVTFRCDPISEHNRLYWYRQTLGQGPEFLTYFQNEAQLEKSRLLSDRFSAERPKGSFSTLEIQRTEQGDSAMYLCASSLVREEKQFFGPGTRLTVL.

This clone has a single count. The chain is built from TRBV15 and TRBJ2-3; TRBD2 matches at 7 bases. Losses at the gene ends were 0 bases for V and 4 bases for J; bases not matched to a gene: 10. CDR3 size: 17 residues. Germline V lookup: CDR1 LNHNV, CDR2 YYDKDF (reference sequence). The CDR3, as DNA: TGTGCCACCAGCAGAGATAGGGGTCCGGGGGGAGCAGATACGCAGTATTTT. It yields the protein CATSRDRGPGGADTQYF.

The sample holds one count of this clone. The genes are TRBV19 and TRBJ1-5; TRBD1 matches 7 bases. Trimming cost V 4 bases and J 4 bases; bases outside gene matches: 10. The CDR3 is 16 residues long. Germline assignment: CDR1 LNHDA and CDR2 SQIVND (reference sequence). The CDR3 region has the DNA TGTGCCAGTAGTACGTCCCGGGACAGAGGGAATCAGCCCCAGCATTTT. Translation: CASSTSRDRGNQPQHF. Drawing the rest from reference TRBV19 and TRBJ1-5, the complete variable domain is DGGITQSPKYLFRKEGQNVTLSCEQNLNHDAMYWYRQDPGQGLRLIYYSQIVNDFQKGDIAEGYSVSREKKESFPLTVTSAQKNPTAFYLCASSTSRDRGNQPQHFGDGTRLSIL.

The V call is TRBV25-1, the J call TRBJ2-3; D may be TRBD2 (6 bases). The CDR3 is 15 amino acids. The V end was cut by 4 bases, the J end by 2 bases, with 13 bases between. Germline CDR1 MGHDK, CDR2 SYGVNS. CDR3 amino acids: CASSAPGLSTDTQYF. The CDR3 DNA is TGTGCCAGCAGTGCACCGGGACTCTCCACAGATACGCAGTATTTT.

The V and J genes are TRBV4-1 and TRBJ2-7; 8 positions agree with TRBD1. The CDR3 is made up of 15 amino acids. The trim removed 1 base at V and 4 bases at J, leaving 6 bases unmatched. Germline-derived CDR1 and CDR2 are MGHRA and YSYEKL. The CDR3 loop reads CASSQGTGLLYEQYF. The CDR3 DNA is TGCGCCAGCAGCCAAGGGACAGGGCTTTTATACGAGCAGTACTTC.

About this clone itself: Other DNA sequences in the same sample also yield this CDR3. V is TRBV11-2 and J is TRBJ2-3; D remains ambiguous. V was cut by 1 base and J by 2 bases, with 7 bases left in between. There are 14 residues in the CDR3. Per germline, CDR1 SGHAT and CDR2 FQNNGV. CDR3 residues: CASSLGQPTDTQYF. CDR3 coding DNA: TGTGCCAGCAGCTTAGGACAACCCACAGATACGCAGTATTTT. The full variable domain, in which reference TRBV11-2 and TRBJ2-3 provide the parts outside the CDR3, is EAGVAQSPRYKIIEKRQSVAFWCNPISGHATLYWYQQILGQGPKLLIQFQNNGVVDDSQLPKDRFSAERLKGVDSTLKIQPAKLEDSAVYLCASSLGQPTDTQYFGPGTRLTVL.

A single count supports this clone. The chain employs TRBV10-2 and TRBJ2-6; possibly TRBD1 for D (5 bases). Trimming removed 6 bases at V and 2 bases at J, with 5 bases between. Germline V CDR1 and CDR2: WSHSY, SAAADI. The CDR3 sequence is 13 residues long. This CDR3 reads CASRTAGANVLTF. The CDR3 DNA reads TGCGCCAGCAGGACAGCTGGGGCCAACGTCCTGACTTTC.

The chain couples TRBV6-1 to TRBJ2-7; D might be TRBD1 (6 bases). The CDR3 has 15 amino acids. Germline values: CDR1 MNHNS, CDR2 SASEGT. Trimming stripped 5 bases from V and 3 bases from J, with 17 bases between. CDR3 in DNA: TGTGCCAGCAGTACAGGGTCGGGGAATGGCTACGAGCAGTACTTC. This gives the protein CASSTGSGNGYEQYF.

The chain employs TRBV27 and TRBJ2-2; perhaps D is TRBD1 or TRBD2 (5 bases each). V lost 2 bases and J lost 3, with 13 bases in between. The CDR3 extends over 16 amino acids. Looked up from germline, CDR1 is MNHEY and CDR2 is SMNVEV (reference sequence). The CDR3 DNA reads as TGTGCCAGCAGTTTAGTGGGGGATAGGCACACCGGGGAGCTGTTTTTT. This gives the protein CASSLVGDRHTGELFF.

The genes are TRBV6-1 and TRBJ2-7; D not certain. The CDR3 spans 16 residues. Germline CDR1 reads MNHNS; CDR2 reads SASEGT. V was shortened by 0 bases and J by 3 bases, with 15 bases between the two germline ends. The CDR3, as DNA: TGTGCCAGCAGTGAAGCCTCCCATGTAGTTTACTACGAGCAGTACTTC. This sequence encodes CASSEASHVVYYEQYF.

The chain is built from TRBV6-4 and TRBJ2-5, with D perhaps being TRBD1 or TRBD2 (5 bases each). Trimming removed 4 bases from V and 5 bases from J, with 23 bases in between. This CDR3 contains 17 residues. The V gene's germline CDR1 is MRHNA and CDR2 SNTAGT. The CDR3 reads CASSVASLPGAGETQYF. The CDR3 nucleotides are TGTGCCAGCAGTGTCGCCTCGCTCCCCGGGGCCGGGGAGACCCAGTACTTC.

In this sample, this clone turned up a few times. The rearrangement uses TRBV7-8 and TRBJ2-3; 8 bases are a match to TRBD2. Germline-derived CDR1 and CDR2 are SGHVS and FQNEAQ. CDR3 length: 15 residues. Unmatched junction bases numbered 9, after V lost 5 bases and J lost 5 bases. The CDR3 sequence: CASSPRTSRQDTQYF. The CDR3 DNA is TGTGCCAGCAGCCCTCGGACTAGCCGGCAAGATACGCAGTATTTT.

This clone occurred a few times. The V and J genes are TRBV19 and TRBJ1-1, with a weak D call TRBD1 (6 bases). With 4 bases removed from V and 0 bases from J, the gap between germline ends came to 9 bases. CDR3 length: 14 amino acids. Germline loops: CDR1 LNHDA, CDR2 SQIVND (reference sequence). Here the CDR3 DNA reads TGTGCCAGTAGTAAATGGGACATGAACACTGAAGCTTTCTTT. Its protein is CASSKWDMNTEAFF. The complete variable domain, with remaining parts taken from reference TRBV19 and TRBJ1-1, reads DGGITQSPKYLFRKEGQNVTLSCEQNLNHDAMYWYRQDPGQGLRLIYYSQIVNDFQKGDIAEGYSVSREKKESFPLTVTSAQKNPTAFYLCASSKWDMNTEAFFGQGTRLTVV.

The chain joins TRBV7-9 to TRBJ1-1, with D hard to call. This CDR3 has 16 amino acids. Trimming took off 2 bases at V and 1 base at J, with 14 bases between the two ends. In germline, CDR1 is SEHNR, CDR2 FQNEAQ (reference sequence). The CDR3 DNA sequence: TGTGCCAGCAGCTTAAGTCCAAGGACTCCGAACACTGAAGCTTTCTTT. It is translated as CASSLSPRTPNTEAFF.

The rearrangement links TRBV5-1 to TRBJ1-1; the D is unclear. Trimming shortened V by 4 bases and J by 4 bases, and 14 bases separated the two germline ends. Germline lookup yields CDR1 SGHRS and CDR2 YFSETQ. CDR3 length equals 14 residues. CDR3 sequence (DNA): TGCGCCAGCAGCCTGGCGGCTTGGGCCACTGAAGCTTTCTTT. Translating it yields CASSLAAWATEAFF. The full variable domain, rest sourced from reference TRBV5-1 and TRBJ1-1, is KAGVTQTPRYLIKTRGQQVTLSCSPISGHRSVSWYQQTPGQGLQFLFEYFSETQRNKGNFPGRFSGRQFSNSRSEMNVSTLELGDSALYLCASSLAAWATEAFFGQGTRLTVV.

This sequence joins TRBV7-4 and TRBJ1-3, with D perhaps matching TRBD1 (5 bases). V dropped 5 bases and J dropped 0 bases, with 14 bases sitting between them. In germline, CDR1 is SGHVT, CDR2 SQSDAQ. CDR3 length equals 16 residues. The CDR3, as DNA: TGTGCCAGCAGCCCCGACAGACCGAGCTCTGGAAACACCATATATTTT. It translates to CASSPDRPSSGNTIYF.

This chain joins TRBV18 and TRBJ2-3, with D perhaps TRBD2 (6 bases). Trimming stripped 3 bases from V and 1 base from J, with 14 bases between. Per the germline V gene, CDR1 is KGHSH and CDR2 is LQKENI. The CDR3 spans 16 residues. CDR3 amino acids: CASSPWGVSGTDTQYF. The CDR3 region has the DNA TGTGCCAGCTCACCGTGGGGGGTATCAGGCACAGATACGCAGTATTTT.

The chain links TRBV7-3 to TRBJ2-6; D possibly corresponds to TRBD1 (5 bases). The CDR3 is 15 residues long. Germline CDR1 is SGHTA and CDR2 is FQGTGA. V dropped 5 bases and J dropped 1 base, with 9 bases sitting between them. CDR3 in amino acids: CASSARVSGANVLTF. Here the CDR3 DNA reads TGTGCCAGCAGCGCCAGGGTTTCTGGGGCCAACGTCCTGACTTTC.

This clone came up a few times. This CDR3 reads CASSSTGPYNEQFF. The CDR3 region has the DNA TGTGCCAGCAGCTCTACAGGGCCCTACAATGAGCAGTTCTTC. The V gene is TRBV7-9, the J gene TRBJ2-1; maybe TRBD1 (6 bases). CDR3 length: 14 amino acids. Between the trimmed V and J ends, which lost 4 bases and 2 bases, there was a span of 9 bases. Germline V gene data show CDR1 as SEHNR and CDR2 as FQNEAQ (reference sequence).

The chain links TRBV2 to TRBJ2-1; D call uncertain. V lost 5 bases to trimming and J lost 0 bases, with 14 bases between them. This CDR3 region has 16 residues. Germline CDR1 and CDR2: SNHLY and FYNNEI. The CDR3 DNA reads TGTGCCAGCAGTTTTGTGGTCCCAAACTCCTACAATGAGCAGTTCTTC. This codes for CASSFVVPNSYNEQFF.

This sequence joins TRBV5-1 and TRBJ2-3; perhaps TRBD2 as D (6 bases). Between the trimmed V and J ends, which lost 4 bases and 0 bases, there was a span of 12 bases. This CDR3 has 15 residues. The germline V gene has CDR1 SGHRS and CDR2 YFSETQ. The CDR3 loop reads CASSPGTLSTDTQYF. The CDR3 DNA sequence: TGCGCCAGCAGCCCGGGGACTCTTAGCACAGATACGCAGTATTTT.

This chain uses TRBV29-1 with TRBJ1-2; D not certain. In germline, CDR1 is SQVTM, CDR2 ANQGSEA. The CDR3 has 13 amino acids. The V end lost 4 bases, the J end lost 2 bases, and 11 bases lay between the germline ends. In DNA, the CDR3 is TGCAGCGTTGTCGGTGAGGGAAACTATGGCTACACCTTC. This codes for CSVVGEGNYGYTF.

This chain uses TRBV2 with TRBJ1-2; D possibly corresponds to TRBD1 (6 bases). Germline V gives CDR1 SNHLY, CDR2 FYNNEI. V shed 6 bases and J shed 3 bases, with 14 bases lying between them. The length of the CDR3 is 14 residues. For the CDR3, the DNA is TGTGCCAGCAGCCCACAGGGCCTGGACTATGGCTACACCTTC. This translates into CASSPQGLDYGYTF.